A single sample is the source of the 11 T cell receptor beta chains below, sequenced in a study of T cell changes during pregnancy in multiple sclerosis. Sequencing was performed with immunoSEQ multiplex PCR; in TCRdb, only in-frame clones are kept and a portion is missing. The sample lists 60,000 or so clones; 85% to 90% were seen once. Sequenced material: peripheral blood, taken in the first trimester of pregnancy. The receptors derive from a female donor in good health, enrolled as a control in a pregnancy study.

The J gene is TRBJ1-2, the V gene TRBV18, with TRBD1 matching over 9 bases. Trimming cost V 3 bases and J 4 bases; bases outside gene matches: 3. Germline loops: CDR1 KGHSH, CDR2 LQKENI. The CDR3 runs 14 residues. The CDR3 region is CASSPEDRGYGYTF. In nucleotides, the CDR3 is TGTGCCAGCTCACCCGAGGACAGGGGCTATGGCTACACCTTC.

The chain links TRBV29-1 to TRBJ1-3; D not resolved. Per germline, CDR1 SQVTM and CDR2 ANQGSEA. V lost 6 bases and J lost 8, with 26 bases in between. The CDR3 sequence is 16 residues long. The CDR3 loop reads CSVLIGGPLEVDTIYF. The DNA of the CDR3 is TGCAGCGTGTTGATAGGCGGGCCCCTTGAGGTGGACACCATATATTTT.

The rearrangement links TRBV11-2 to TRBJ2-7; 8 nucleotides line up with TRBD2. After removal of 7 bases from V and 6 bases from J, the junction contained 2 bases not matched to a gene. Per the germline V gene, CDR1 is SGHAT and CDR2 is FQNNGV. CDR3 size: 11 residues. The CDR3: CASTGGVEQYF. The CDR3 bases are TGTGCCAGCACGGGGGGGGTCGAGCAGTACTTC.

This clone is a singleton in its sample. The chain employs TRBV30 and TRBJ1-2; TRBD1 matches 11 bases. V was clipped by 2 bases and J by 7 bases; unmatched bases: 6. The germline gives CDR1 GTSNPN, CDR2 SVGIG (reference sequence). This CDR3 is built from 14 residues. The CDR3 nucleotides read TGTGCCTGGAGTATCCGGACAGGGGGCTCTGGCTACACCTTC. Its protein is CAWSIRTGGSGYTF.

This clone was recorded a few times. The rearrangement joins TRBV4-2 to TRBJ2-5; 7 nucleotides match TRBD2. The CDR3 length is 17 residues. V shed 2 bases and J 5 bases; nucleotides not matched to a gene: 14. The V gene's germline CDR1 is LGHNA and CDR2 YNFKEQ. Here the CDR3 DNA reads TGTGCCAGCAGCCAAACAAAGGGGAGGGCTTCATTGGAGACCCAGTACTTC. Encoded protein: CASSQTKGRASLETQYF.

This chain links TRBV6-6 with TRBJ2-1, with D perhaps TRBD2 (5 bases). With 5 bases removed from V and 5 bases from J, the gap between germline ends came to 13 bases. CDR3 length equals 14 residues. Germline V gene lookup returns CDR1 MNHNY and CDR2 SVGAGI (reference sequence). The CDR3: CASSTPGWDNEQFF. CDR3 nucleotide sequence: TGTGCCAGCAGTACCCCGGGGTGGGACAATGAGCAGTTCTTC.

CDR3 nucleotides: TGTGCCAGCAGCTTGGCCTTTTTTGGGACAGGGTCCAAAAACATTCAGTACTTC. This sequence encodes CASSLAFFGTGSKNIQYF. The chain carries TRBV13 and TRBJ2-4; TRBD1 agrees at 9 bases. V gave up 3 bases and J gave up 2 bases; unmatched junction bases: 11. The CDR3 is 18 amino acids. CDR1 and CDR2 from the germline V gene are PRHDT and FYEKMQ (reference sequence).

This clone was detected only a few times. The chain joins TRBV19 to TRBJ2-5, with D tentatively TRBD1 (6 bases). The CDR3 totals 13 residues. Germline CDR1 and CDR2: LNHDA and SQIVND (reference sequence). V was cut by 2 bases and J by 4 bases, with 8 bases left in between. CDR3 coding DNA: TGTGCCAGTAGTATAACAGGGACAGAGACCCAGTACTTC. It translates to CASSITGTETQYF.

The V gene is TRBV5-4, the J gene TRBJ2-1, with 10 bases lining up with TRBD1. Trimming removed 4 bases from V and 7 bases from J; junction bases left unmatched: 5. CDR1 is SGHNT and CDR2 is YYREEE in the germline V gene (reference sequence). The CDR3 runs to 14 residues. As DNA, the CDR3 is TGTGCCAGCAGCCGGACAGGGGGGGGAAATGAGCAGTTCTTC. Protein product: CASSRTGGGNEQFF.

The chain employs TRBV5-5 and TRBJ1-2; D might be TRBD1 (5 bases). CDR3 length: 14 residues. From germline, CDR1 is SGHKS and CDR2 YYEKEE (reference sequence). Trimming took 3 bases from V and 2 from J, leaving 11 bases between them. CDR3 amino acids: CASSWGWGNYGYTF. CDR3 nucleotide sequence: TGTGCCAGCAGCTGGGGCTGGGGAAACTATGGCTACACCTTC.

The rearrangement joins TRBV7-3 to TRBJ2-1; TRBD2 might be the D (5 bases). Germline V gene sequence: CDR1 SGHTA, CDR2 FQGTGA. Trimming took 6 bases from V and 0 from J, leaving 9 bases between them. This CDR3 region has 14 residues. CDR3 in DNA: TGTGCCAGCAGTTCGGGGAGCTCCTACAATGAGCAGTTCTTC. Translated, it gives CASSSGSSYNEQFF.